Each of the 5 T cell receptor beta chains below was sequenced from the same sample in a study of blood T cell repertoires in COVID-19. Generated by immunoSEQ multiplex PCR, the TCRdb table keeps only in-frame clones and is missing some. This table has more than 100,000 clones, around 88% appearing once. Material for sequencing was peripheral blood. These receptors were obtained from a human donor in a cohort sampled during active COVID-19.

The gene calls are TRBV28 and TRBJ2-7; D remains unclear. Germline values: CDR1 MDHEN, CDR2 SYDVKM. The V end lost 4 bases, the J end lost 1 base, and 11 bases lay between the germline ends. This CDR3 region has 14 residues. The CDR3 is CASSSRPNSYEQYF. The DNA of the CDR3 is TGTGCCAGCAGTTCGCGTCCCAATTCCTACGAGCAGTACTTC. The whole variable domain, remainder taken from reference TRBV28 and TRBJ2-7, is DVKVTQSSRYLVKRTGEKVFLECVQDMDHENMFWYRQDPGLGLRLIYFSYDVKMKEKGDIPEGYSVSREKKERFSLILESASTNQTSMYLCASSSRPNSYEQYFGPGTRLTVT.

The chain employs TRBV7-2 and TRBJ1-2; no firm D call. CDR1 is SGHTA and CDR2 is FQGNSA in the germline V gene. CDR3 length: 13 amino acids. V was shortened by 3 bases and J by 6 bases, with 11 bases between the two germline ends. This CDR3 is CASSLTLEDGYTF. CDR3 sequence (DNA): TGTGCCAGCAGCTTGACTTTGGAAGATGGCTACACCTTC.

The V call is TRBV28, the J call TRBJ1-2, with D perhaps TRBD1 (6 bases). Germline V gene data show CDR1 as MDHEN and CDR2 as SYDVKM. CDR3 length: 16 amino acids. V was pared by 4 bases and J by 4 bases, with 19 bases between. In DNA, the CDR3 is TGTGCCAGCAGTTCCGACAGGCGCAGGGGTATCTATGGCTACACCTTC. It translates to CASSSDRRRGIYGYTF.

DNA for the CDR3: TGTGCCAGCAGCCCTCGAAGGGGGAACACTGAAGCTTTCTTT. This gives the protein CASSPRRGNTEAFF. V and J are TRBV4-2 and TRBJ1-1; a weak D match, TRBD1 (5 bases). CDR1 and CDR2 (germline): LGHNA, YNFKEQ. This CDR3 has 14 amino acids. Deletions cut 4 bases from V and 1 base from J, with 10 bases between.

J is TRBJ2-2 and V is TRBV13; 9 bases are a match to TRBD1. The CDR3 loop spans 15 amino acids. Trimming took 7 bases from V and 5 from J; bases not matched to a gene: 8. Germline CDR1 and CDR2: PRHDT and FYEKMQ (reference sequence). CDR3 DNA sequence: TGTGCCAGCAACTTGGGACAGGGCCGGACCGGGGAGCTGTTTTTT. This codes for CASNLGQGRTGELFF. Variable domain in full (rest from reference TRBV13 and TRBJ2-2): AAGVIQSPRHLIKEKRETATLKCYPIPRHDTVYWYQQGPGQDPQFLISFYEKMQSDKGSIPDRFSAQQFSDYHSELNMSSLELGDSALYFCASNLGQGRTGELFFGEGSRLTVL.